The rows below give T cell receptor beta chains drawn from one sample of a study of T cell changes during pregnancy in multiple sclerosis. Sequencing used immunoSEQ multiplex PCR; TCRdb keeps in-frame clones, though not all of them. Of about 20,000 clones listed, about nine tenths are singletons. Here the sequenced sample was CD4+ T cells from peripheral blood mononuclear cells, taken after pregnancy. These receptors were collected from a female donor in good health, enrolled as a control in a pregnancy study. Each CDR3 is given with its conserved first and last residue. A D gene is named only where the DNA matches it firmly.

>TRBD1|TRBV19|TRBJ1-5
TGTGCCAGTAGTGCGGACAGGGGACATCAGCCCCAGCATTTT
CASSADRGHQPQHF
>TRBD1|TRBV30|TRBJ1-4
TGTGCCTGGGACAGGGGAGATGAAAAACTGTTTTTT
CAWDRGDEKLFF
>NA|TRBV27|TRBJ2-5
TGTGCCAGCAGTTTGGCGTCTAGCCTGGAAGAGACCCAGTACTTC
CASSLASSLEETQYF
>NA|TRBV5-1|TRBJ2-7
TGCGCCAGCAGTTGGGGGCAGGAAACCTACGAGCAGTACTTC
CASSWGQETYEQYF
>NA|TRBV4-1|TRBJ2-1
TGCGCCAGCAGCATATACTCCTACAATGAGCAGTTCTTC
CASSIYSYNEQFF
>NA|TRBV28|TRBJ1-5
TGTGCCAGCAGCCCTTCAGGACAGATCAATCAGCCCCAGCATTTT
CASSPSGQINQPQHF
>NA|TRBV5-1|TRBJ1-6
TGCGCCAGCAGCTTCAGCGGGCCTCCCGAGTCACCCCTCCACTTT
CASSFSGPPESPLHF
>NA|TRBV5-5|TRBJ1-4
TGTGCCAGCTCCCGGGGTGAAAAACTGTTTTTT
CASSRGEKLFF
>TRBD1|TRBV2|TRBJ1-2
TGTGCCAGCTTATGGGCAGGGGGTGGCTATGGCTACACCTTC
CASLWAGGGYGYTF
>TRBD1|TRBV7-9|TRBJ2-5
TGTGCCAGCAGCTTAGGGACAGGGGGACAAGAGACCCAGTACTTC
CASSLGTGGQETQYF